A single sample is the source of the 14 T cell receptor beta chains below, sequenced in a study of T cell repertoires in aging, cancer and after chemotherapy. The template was genomic DNA from peripheral blood, not RNA. A mixed TRB-A/B primer pool amplified rearranged TRB by multiplex touch-down PCR. TCRdb processed the multiplex PCR reads anew with MiXCR; each CDR3 protein has one entry. Of about 6,300 distinct CDR3 sequences listed, 35% to 45% are singletons. The sequenced material came from blood. The source is a human donor in good health.

CDR3 sequence reads: CASSSWGQGNYGYTF. CDR3 nucleotides: TGTGCCAGCAGCTCCTGGGGACAGGGGAACTATGGCTACACCTTC. The V and J genes are TRBV7-6 and TRBJ1-2; TRBD1 agrees at 10 bases. Germline CDR1 and CDR2: SGHVS and FNYEAQ. Unmatched junction bases numbered 4, after V lost 4 bases and J lost 2 bases. CDR3 length: 15 residues.

In this sample, this clonotype turned up a few times. The genes are TRBV27 and TRBJ2-7, with a tentative D call TRBD2 (7 bases). This CDR3 is built from 13 residues. Germline V CDR1 and CDR2: MNHEY, SMNVEV (reference sequence). Deletions cut 5 bases from V and 7 bases from J, with 15 bases between. The CDR3 DNA reads as TGTGCCAGCAGTCCGGGGGGCCGAGGGGAGCAGTACTTC. Residues: CASSPGGRGEQYF.

The rearrangement links TRBV5-1 to TRBJ2-7; D not certain. From germline, CDR1 is SGHRS and CDR2 YFSETQ. The CDR3 spans 15 residues. The germline V and J ends were trimmed by 4 bases and 6 bases, with 20 bases remaining between them. In nucleotides, the CDR3 is TGCGCCAGCAGCACGGTAGGTGAAGGGCGCACCGAGCAGTACTTC. The encoded protein is CASSTVGEGRTEQYF.

This chain links TRBV19 with TRBJ1-2; 9 bases line up with TRBD1. Per germline, CDR1 LNHDA and CDR2 SQIVND (reference sequence). The CDR3 extends over 17 amino acids. J lost 3 bases, V lost 0 bases, and 8 bases had no gene match. The CDR3 DNA reads as TGTGCCAGTAGTATAGACTCCGGGACAGGGAGTGACTATGGCTACACCTTC. It codes for CASSIDSGTGSDYGYTF.

V is TRBV18 and J is TRBJ1-5; D is unresolved. Deletions cut 2 bases from V and 3 bases from J, with 5 bases between. The CDR3 runs to 13 residues. Germline values: CDR1 KGHSH, CDR2 LQKENI. CDR3 sequence (DNA): TGTGCCAGCTCACCATCCGCCAATCAGCCCCAGCATTTT. As protein: CASSPSANQPQHF.

This rearrangement joins TRBV5-1 to TRBJ2-3, with D perhaps assigned TRBD1 or TRBD2 (5 bases each). The V end lost 5 bases, the J end lost 2 bases, and 18 bases lay between the germline ends. The germline V gene has CDR1 SGHRS and CDR2 YFSETQ. The CDR3 has 16 amino acids. In nucleotides, the CDR3 is TGCGCCAGCAGACCGGGACCCCAATATCTCACAGATACGCAGTATTTT. Protein sequence: CASRPGPQYLTDTQYF. Looking up the rest from reference TRBV5-1 and TRBJ2-3 gives the full variable domain: KAGVTQTPRYLIKTRGQQVTLSCSPISGHRSVSWYQQTPGQGLQFLFEYFSETQRNKGNFPGRFSGRQFSNSRSEMNVSTLELGDSALYLCASRPGPQYLTDTQYFGPGTRLTVL.

J is TRBJ2-2 and V is TRBV6-2 or TRBV6-3; 15 bases are shared with TRBD2. The ends lost 8 bases at V and 7 bases at J; junction bases unmatched: 5. The germline CDR1 and CDR2 sequences are MNHEY and SVGEGT. The CDR3 length is 15 residues. This CDR3 is CASHGLAGGFGELFF. CDR3 sequence (DNA): TGTGCCAGCCACGGACTAGCGGGAGGGTTCGGGGAGCTGTTTTTT.

The chain couples TRBV19 to TRBJ2-5; TRBD1 or TRBD2 may be the D gene (6 bases each). This CDR3 has 15 residues. V was trimmed by 1 base and J by 5 bases, leaving 14 bases between them. Germline-derived CDR1 and CDR2 are LNHDA and SQIVND (reference sequence). The chain's CDR3 is CASSIAGAKGETQYF. In DNA, the CDR3 is TGTGCCAGTAGTATAGCGGGGGCAAAGGGGGAGACCCAGTACTTC.

The sample holds a few counts of this clonotype. This chain links TRBV27 with TRBJ2-7; 16 bases fit TRBD2. This CDR3 is 20 amino acids long. The V segment lost 2 bases and the J segment 2 bases; nucleotides outside the gene matches: 12. Germline loops: CDR1 MNHEY, CDR2 SMNVEV (reference sequence). The CDR3 DNA follows: TGTGCCAGCAGTTTAAGTACGGGACTAGCGGGAGGGATAGGGACCTACGAGCAGTACTTC. Amino acids: CASSLSTGLAGGIGTYEQYF.

This chain uses TRBV5-6 with TRBJ1-5; 7 bases are a match to TRBD1. V gave up 4 bases and J gave up 0 bases; unmatched junction bases: 10. CDR1 is SGHDT, CDR2 YYEEEE, per germline. The CDR3 length is 17 residues. The CDR3 coding sequence is TGTGCCAGCAGCAAGGGGACAGTTGCCTATAGCAATCAGCCCCAGCATTTT. Encoded protein: CASSKGTVAYSNQPQHF.

By share of the sample, this clonotype is medium-sized. V gene TRBV11-3 combines with J gene TRBJ2-3; D is tentatively TRBD1 or TRBD2 (5 bases each). This CDR3 region has 17 residues. Germline V lookup: CDR1 SGHNT, CDR2 YENEEA. V lost 1 base to trimming and J lost 3 bases, with 17 bases between them. The CDR3 coding sequence is TGTGCCAGCAGCTTAGTCTTGGGGGTCTTCGGGACAGATACGCAGTATTTT. As protein: CASSLVLGVFGTDTQYF.

In its sample, this clonotype was seen a few times. This chain connects TRBV6-1 to TRBJ1-4; 9 bases are shared with TRBD1. The CDR3 is 17 residues long. V was pared by 6 bases and J by 1 base, with 9 bases of the junction left unmatched. The germline gives CDR1 MNHNS, CDR2 SASEGT. Written as DNA, the CDR3 is TGTGCCAGCAGCCACGGGACAGGGATGCAAACTAATGAAAAACTGTTTTTT. Protein sequence: CASSHGTGMQTNEKLFF.

This rearrangement joins TRBV29-1 to TRBJ2-1; tentative D call: TRBD2 (6 bases). CDR1 and CDR2 from the germline V gene are SQVTM and ANQGSEA. This CDR3 has 13 residues. Trimming took off 5 bases at V and 9 bases at J, with 17 bases between the two ends. CDR3 in DNA: TGCAGCGTTATCCACGGGGGATTAGGTGAGCAGTTCTTC. Its protein is CSVIHGGLGEQFF.

This CDR3 is CASSHHPPGQGYEQYF. The CDR3 DNA sequence: TGTGCCAGCAGTCATCACCCCCCGGGACAAGGCTACGAGCAGTACTTC. This chain uses TRBV6-1 with TRBJ2-7; a possible D gene is TRBD1 (6 bases). The CDR3 covers 16 residues. With 5 bases removed from V and 3 bases from J, the gap between germline ends came to 20 bases. Germline V CDR1 and CDR2: MNHNS, SASEGT.